The 26 T cell receptor beta chains listed next were all sequenced from one sample in a study of blood T cell repertoires in COVID-19. Assay: immunoSEQ multiplex PCR; the TCRdb copy retains only in-frame clones and omits some. The table lists some 120,000 clones, around 81% of them singletons. What was sequenced was peripheral blood. The receptors come from a man aged 25 to 45 with COVID-19, enrolled during active disease.

The chain combines TRBV6-5 with TRBJ2-2; TRBD1 aligns across 10 bases. Germline lookup yields CDR1 MNHEY and CDR2 SVGAGI. This CDR3 is built from 15 residues. Trimming removed 5 bases from V and 4 bases from J; junction bases left unmatched: 4. In nucleotides, the CDR3 is TGTGCCAGCAGTCTACGGACAGGGGGCACCGGGGAGCTGTTTTTT. Translation gives CASSLRTGGTGELFF.

The chain has TRBV28 and TRBJ1-2; 8 bases align to TRBD1. Germline V gives CDR1 MDHEN, CDR2 SYDVKM. Unmatched junction bases numbered 9, after V lost 5 bases and J lost 7 bases. The CDR3 totals 14 residues. CDR3 protein: CASSLPTGEAGYTF. CDR3 DNA sequence: TGTGCCAGCAGTCTCCCGACAGGGGAAGCTGGCTACACCTTC.

The V and J genes are TRBV29-1 and TRBJ1-2, with TRBD1 matching over 8 bases. The germline CDR1 and CDR2 sequences are SQVTM and ANQGSEA. The V gene end was trimmed by 1 base and the J gene end by 2 bases; junction bases not matched to a gene: 6. CDR3 length equals 15 residues. The CDR3 loop reads CSVEAGTGANYGYTF. The CDR3 DNA reads TGCAGCGTTGAAGCGGGGACAGGCGCAAACTATGGCTACACCTTC.

This clone was seen more than once but under ten times. V gene TRBV11-3 combines with J gene TRBJ2-3; D call uncertain. V was pared by 1 base and J by 4 bases, with 3 bases between. Germline loops: CDR1 SGHNT, CDR2 YENEEA. The CDR3 is 12 residues long. The DNA of the CDR3 is TGTGCCAGCAGCTTAGCTGCAGATACGCAGTATTTT. Translated, it gives CASSLAADTQYF.

The V gene is TRBV28, the J gene TRBJ1-2; 9 nucleotides align to TRBD1. CDR3 length: 13 amino acids. Germline trimming cut 6 bases from V and 8 bases from J; bases unmatched to any gene: 7. Germline CDR1 and CDR2: MDHEN and SYDVKM. This CDR3 is CASRTGTGIGYTF. The CDR3 DNA sequence: TGTGCCAGCAGGACCGGGACAGGGATCGGCTACACCTTC.

J is TRBJ2-2 and V is TRBV3-1 (or the pseudogene TRBV3-2); perhaps TRBD1 as D (5 bases). The CDR3 is 13 residues long. Per the germline V gene, CDR1 is LGHDT and CDR2 is YNNKEL (reference sequence). Trimming removed 5 bases from V and 6 bases from J, with 10 bases in between. CDR3 bases: TGTGCCAGCAGCGCACAGGAACCCGGGGAGCTGTTTTTT. Protein sequence: CASSAQEPGELFF.

The rearrangement uses TRBV28 and TRBJ2-1; 10 nucleotides match TRBD1. Unmatched junction bases numbered 5, after V lost 6 bases and J lost 0 bases. This CDR3 region has 16 residues. From germline, CDR1 is MDHEN and CDR2 SYDVKM. The CDR3 is CASSPGTGASYNEQFF. The CDR3 DNA sequence: TGTGCCAGCAGCCCCGGGACAGGGGCCTCCTACAATGAGCAGTTCTTC.

This chain joins TRBV10-1 and TRBJ1-1, with TRBD1 identical over 10 bases. After removal of 3 bases from V and 0 bases from J, the junction contained 1 base not matched to a gene. The length of the CDR3 is 15 residues. Germline V gene data show CDR1 as WNHNN and CDR2 as SYGVQD (reference sequence). The DNA for the CDR3 is TGCGCCAGCAGTGAAGGGACAGGGGTGAACACTGAAGCTTTCTTT. Translating it yields CASSEGTGVNTEAFF.

V and J are TRBV19 and TRBJ1-1; TRBD1 is a possible D gene (5 bases). This CDR3 spans 16 amino acids. The V end lost 3 bases, the J end lost 3 bases, and 17 bases lay between the germline ends. Germline V gene lookup returns CDR1 LNHDA and CDR2 SQIVND (reference sequence). CDR3 nucleotide sequence: TGTGCCAGTAGTATCTGGGGGGGAGGGTTCGACACTGAAGCTTTCTTT. Encoded protein: CASSIWGGGFDTEAFF.

The rearrangement uses TRBV4-1 and TRBJ2-5; no firm D call. Germline V gives CDR1 MGHRA, CDR2 YSYEKL. V dropped 0 bases and J dropped 5 bases, with 7 bases sitting between them. The CDR3 runs to 13 residues. The CDR3 region has the DNA TGCGCCAGCAGCCAAGAAGCCGGTGAGACCCAGTACTTC. Translating it yields CASSQEAGETQYF.

The genes are TRBV2 and TRBJ1-5; D unclear. This CDR3 has 16 residues. Germline assignment: CDR1 SNHLY and CDR2 FYNNEI. The germline V and J ends were trimmed by 2 bases and 0 bases, with 11 bases remaining between them. The CDR3 here is CASSESGVDSNQPQHF. DNA of the CDR3: TGTGCCAGCAGTGAAAGCGGAGTTGATAGCAATCAGCCCCAGCATTTT.

The CDR3 protein is CASSLRALGGKLFF. The CDR3 nucleotides read TGTGCCAGCAGTTTAAGGGCCCTAGGAGGAAAACTGTTTTTT. J is TRBJ1-4 and V is TRBV28, with D unclear. The germline gives CDR1 MDHEN, CDR2 SYDVKM. Trimming cost V 2 bases and J 10 bases, with 14 bases left between them. The CDR3 runs to 14 residues.

This clone was seen more than once but under ten times. V is TRBV2 and J is TRBJ1-4; 7 bases fit TRBD1. Germline CDR1 SNHLY, CDR2 FYNNEI. V trimming: 7 bases; J trimming: 8 bases; junction bases outside the gene matches: 16. The CDR3 is 16 amino acids. This CDR3 is CASKIEGGAGREKLFF. Here the CDR3 DNA reads TGTGCCAGCAAGATTGAAGGGGGCGCAGGAAGGGAAAAACTGTTTTTT.

This chain connects TRBV3-1 (or the pseudogene TRBV3-2) to TRBJ1-4; D perhaps matches TRBD1 (5 bases). The germline CDR1 and CDR2 sequences are LGHDT and YNNKEL (reference sequence). The length of the CDR3 is 14 residues. The V and J ends lost 3 bases and 7 bases respectively, with 12 bases between them. Here the CDR3 reads CASSHGAFGEKLFF. The CDR3 coding sequence is TGTGCCAGCAGCCATGGGGCATTTGGTGAAAAACTGTTTTTT.

The chain recombines TRBV19 with TRBJ1-5, with D unclear. This CDR3 contains 14 residues. V gave up 4 bases and J gave up 4 bases, with 11 bases separating them. Germline loops: CDR1 LNHDA, CDR2 SQIVND (reference sequence). The DNA for the CDR3 is TGTGCCAGTAGTACGATAAACACGAATCAGCCCCAGCATTTT. Amino acid sequence: CASSTINTNQPQHF.

Here the CDR3 DNA reads TGTGCCACCAGTGATACGGTGTCTGGGGCCAACGTCCTGACTTTC. Translated: CATSDTVSGANVLTF. The chain carries TRBV24-1 and TRBJ2-6, with unresolved D. The ends were cut back, 3 bases at V and 1 base at J, with 6 bases in the middle. The germline gives CDR1 KGHDR, CDR2 SFDVKD. The CDR3 length is 15 residues.

The chain couples TRBV27 to TRBJ2-1; TRBD1 is a possible D gene (6 bases). V lost 4 bases and J 0 bases, leaving 10 bases between the germline ends. The CDR3 covers 15 residues. Germline CDR1 and CDR2: MNHEY and SMNVEV (reference sequence). The DNA of the CDR3 is TGTGCCAGCAGTTCACAGGGTCTCTCCTACAATGAGCAGTTCTTC. Amino acids: CASSSQGLSYNEQFF.

As for this clone: The germline gene is not matched at one end of the junction; a read error may be the cause. The chain employs TRBV2 and TRBJ1-6; TRBD1 is a possible D gene (6 bases). Germline V CDR1 and CDR2: SNHLY, FYNNEI. This CDR3 comprises 16 residues. The CDR3 DNA follows: TGTGCCAGCAGTGGCAGGGGCCCCTCCCATAATTCACCCCTCCACTTT. Its protein product is CASSGRGPSHNSPLHF. Looking up the rest from reference TRBV2 and TRBJ1-6 gives the full variable domain: EPEVTQTPSHQVTQMGQEVILRCVPISNHLYFYWYRQILGQKVEFLVSFYNNEISEKSEIFDDQFSVERPDGSNFTLKIRSTKLEDSAMYFCASSGRGPSHNSPLHFGNGTRLTVT.

The chain recombines TRBV2 with TRBJ2-2; 9 bases agree with TRBD1. The CDR3 has 16 amino acids. V lost 7 bases and J lost 6; bases outside the gene matches: 12. Germline values: CDR1 SNHLY, CDR2 FYNNEI. The chain's CDR3 is CASTQNRDRAPGELFF. The DNA for the CDR3 is TGTGCCAGCACCCAGAACCGGGACAGGGCGCCCGGGGAGCTGTTTTTT.

This clone was seen just once. The V call is TRBV7-9, the J call TRBJ2-2; the match to TRBD2 covers 9 bases. Unmatched junction bases numbered 5, after V lost 11 bases and J lost 1 base. Germline V gene data show CDR1 as SEHNR and CDR2 as FQNEAQ (reference sequence). The CDR3 runs to 14 residues. CDR3 DNA sequence: TGTGCCTGCCCTAGCGGGGAGAACACCGGGGAGCTGTTTTTT. Amino acid sequence: CACPSGENTGELFF.

The chain couples TRBV5-8 to TRBJ1-5, with 8 bases fitting TRBD1. The germline gives CDR1 SGHTS, CDR2 YDEGEE. The CDR3 spans 13 residues. V lost 7 bases and J lost 4; bases outside the gene matches: 4. CDR3 DNA sequence: TGTGCCAGCGGGACAGGCGTAAATCAGCCCCAGCATTTT. Translation: CASGTGVNQPQHF.

The J gene is TRBJ1-2, the V gene TRBV30; D is unresolved. CDR3 size: 12 residues. Germline assignment: CDR1 GTSNPN and CDR2 SVGIG (reference sequence). The V and J ends lost 2 bases and 8 bases respectively, with 12 bases between them. The CDR3 sequence is CAWSLERYGYTF. The CDR3 region has the DNA TGTGCCTGGAGTCTAGAGAGGTACGGCTACACCTTC.

The rearrangement uses TRBV7-9 and TRBJ2-2; unclear D gene. The germline V gene encodes CDR1 SEHNR and CDR2 FQNEAQ (reference sequence). The CDR3 has 14 residues. Trimming took 2 bases from V and 1 from J, leaving 5 bases between them. CDR3 nucleotides: TGTGCCAGCAGCTTACAGGAGAACACCGGGGAGCTGTTTTTT. As protein: CASSLQENTGELFF.

J is TRBJ2-1 and V is TRBV9, with 7 bases aligning to TRBD2. CDR1 SGDLS and CDR2 YYNGEE come from the germline V gene. The CDR3 is made up of 15 amino acids. V shed 1 base, J shed 5 bases, and the junction held 6 bases outside the gene matches. CDR3 residues: CASSVSGGSHNEQFF. The CDR3 DNA reads as TGTGCCAGCAGCGTAAGTGGCGGGAGCCACAATGAGCAGTTCTTC.

The chain links TRBV5-3 to TRBJ2-7; 13 bases agree with TRBD2. TRBV5-3 is placed among ORFs of uncertain function. Trimming removed 0 bases from V and 4 bases from J; junction bases left unmatched: 10. The CDR3 spans 18 residues. Written as DNA, the CDR3 is TGTGCCAGAAGCTTGGCCAGAAAACTAGCGGGAGGGCCTTACGAGCAGTACTTC. It yields the protein CARSLARKLAGGPYEQYF.

The rearrangement joins TRBV11-2 to TRBJ1-2; TRBD1 might be the D (5 bases). Germline V gives CDR1 SGHAT, CDR2 FQNNGV. This CDR3 spans 15 amino acids. V lost 4 bases, J lost 3 bases, and 15 bases lay in between. As DNA, the CDR3 is TGTGCCAGCAGCTCACTTAGGGGCTCCGACTATGGCTACACCTTC. It translates to CASSSLRGSDYGYTF.